This T cell receptor beta chain was found in a study of T cell responses to AZD1222 COVID-19 vaccine. Overall study results and limits: Without day 14 samples, only post-peak T cell repertoires were studied.

CDR3 length: 14 amino acids. J was trimmed by 7 bases and V by 4 bases; bases with no gene match: 7. Germline values: CDR1 LGHNT, CDR2 FRNRAP. Only in-frame clones appear in the TCRdb table, and some are missing; sequencing was by immunoSEQ multiplex PCR. There are some 55,000 clones in the sample; roughly 85% occur only once, and around 4% lies in the top ten. This clone was observed once. Its antigen is as yet unknown. This receptor was obtained from an adult in good health. This material consisted of peripheral blood, taken on day 0 of AZD1222 vaccination. The chain employs TRBV12-5 and TRBJ1-5; 7 bases match TRBD1. The CDR3, as DNA: TGTGCTAGTGGTTCGACAGGGATCGGGCAGCCCCAGCATTTT. The encoded protein is CASGSTGIGQPQHF. The whole variable domain, remainder taken from reference TRBV12-5 and TRBJ1-5, is DARVTQTPRHKVTEMGQEVTMRCQPILGHNTVFWYRQTMMQGLELLAYFRNRAPLDDSGMPKDRFSAEMPDATLATLKIQPSEPRDSAVYFCASGSTGIGQPQHFGDGTRLSIL.